This T cell receptor (beta chain) appears in the sequencing data of a study of vaccination effects on CD4 cells after COVID-19. Sequencing followed a ViraFEST assay step that expanded antigen-specific CD4+ T cells with viral peptide pools. Culturing for 10 to 11 days preceded CD4+ T cell isolation. The participants, recipients of two vaccine doses, got either BNT162b2 or mRNA-1273. The CDR3 length is 13 residues. Germline assignment: CDR1 MNHEY and CDR2 SMNVEV (reference sequence). Between the trimmed V and J ends, which lost 5 bases and 4 bases, there was a span of 11 bases. As for this clone: Its target is unknown.

Sequencing was performed with immunoSEQ multiplex PCR; in TCRdb, only in-frame clones are kept and a portion is missing. In the table there are about 24,000 clones, more than 80% of which are singletons. This specimen consisted of CD4+ T cells from PBMCs cultured with SARS-CoV-2 spike peptides, obtained after COVID-19 vaccination. The chain employs TRBV27 and TRBJ1-1; D is unclear. The receptor was isolated from a human donor who received a COVID-19 vaccine. Some clones in this sample may be carry-over from other donors' samples. DNA of the CDR3: TGTGCCAGCAGTCCGCGGGTAGGCACTGAAGCTTTCTTT. It codes for CASSPRVGTEAFF.